The 15 T cell receptor beta chains listed next were all sequenced from one sample in a study of cytomegalovirus exposure and HLA in healthy donors. Researchers ran the PCR with 60 Vbeta and 13 Jbeta primers. Sequenced by immunoSEQ multiplex PCR; TCRdb stores in-frame clones only, minus some. The data contain 150,000 to 200,000 clones, 80% of them singletons. The specimen sequenced was PBMCs. The receptors were sampled from a woman between 35 and 50 years old in good health and CMV-seronegative.

This clone was seen a handful of times. This CDR3 is CASSVFRLNTEAFF. The DNA of the CDR3 is TGTGCCAGCAGTGTTTTCCGTTTGAACACTGAAGCTTTCTTT. The chain is built from TRBV2 and TRBJ1-1; D uncertain. This CDR3 spans 14 amino acids. CDR1 and CDR2 from the germline V gene are SNHLY and FYNNEI. V lost 4 bases to trimming and J lost 0 bases, with 9 bases between them.

A word on this clone: Other DNA sequences in the sample encode the same CDR3. V gene TRBV10-3 combines with J gene TRBJ2-5, with a weak D call TRBD1 (6 bases). The CDR3 length is 11 residues. V was pared by 8 bases and J by 3 bases, with 7 bases between. Germline CDR1 is ENHRY and CDR2 is SYGVKD. CDR3 nucleotides: TGTGCCATCGGACAGAAAGAGACCCAGTACTTC. This sequence encodes CAIGQKETQYF.

This clone was observed a single time. This chain connects TRBV6-5 to TRBJ2-5; TRBD1 matches 9 bases. Trimming took 0 bases from V and 6 from J; bases not matched to a gene: 8. Germline V gene lookup returns CDR1 MNHEY and CDR2 SVGAGI. This CDR3 has 16 amino acids. CDR3 amino acids: CASSYSMGQGSKTQYF. The CDR3 coding sequence is TGTGCCAGCAGTTACTCGATGGGACAGGGATCCAAGACCCAGTACTTC.

The CDR3 sequence is CASSSPSTRGEYTQYF. CDR3 bases: TGTGCCAGCAGTTCCCCTTCAACGCGGGGGGAATATACGCAGTATTTT. The rearrangement links TRBV28 to TRBJ2-3; 8 bases align to TRBD2. The CDR3 length is 16 residues. CDR1 and CDR2 from the germline V gene are MDHEN and SYDVKM. J gave up 7 bases and V 4 bases, and 13 bases lay outside the gene matches.

This chain links TRBV7-2 with TRBJ2-7, with 8 bases identical to TRBD2. Germline trimming cut 6 bases from V and 4 bases from J; bases unmatched to any gene: 8. Germline V gene lookup returns CDR1 SGHTA and CDR2 FQGNSA. The CDR3 runs to 14 residues. Here the CDR3 DNA reads TGTGCCAGCAGTCTTCCGGGACTAGAATACGAGCAGTACTTC. It specifies CASSLPGLEYEQYF.

The chain carries TRBV6-5 and TRBJ1-2; D ambiguous. The CDR3 totals 12 residues. The V end lost 8 bases, the J end lost 6 bases, and 13 bases lay between the germline ends. Germline CDR1 and CDR2: MNHEY and SVGAGI. The CDR3 spells CASGLAGNGYTF. CDR3 nucleotides: TGTGCCAGCGGATTGGCGGGGAATGGCTACACCTTC.

The V gene is TRBV10-2, the J gene TRBJ2-3; D is unclear. Between the trimmed V and J ends, which lost 2 bases and 5 bases, there was a span of 5 bases. This CDR3 has 12 amino acids. Germline values: CDR1 WSHSY, CDR2 SAAADI. The CDR3 protein is CASSERRDTQYF. CDR3 DNA: TGCGCCAGCAGTGAGAGGAGAGATACGCAGTATTTT.

V gene TRBV6-5 combines with J gene TRBJ1-5, with 12 bases matching TRBD1. The CDR3 length is 15 residues. In germline, CDR1 is MNHEY, CDR2 SVGAGI. J gave up 6 bases and V 5 bases, and 5 bases lay outside the gene matches. CDR3 region: CASSPGTGGGQPQHF. In DNA, the CDR3 is TGTGCCAGCAGTCCCGGGACAGGGGGCGGTCAGCCCCAGCATTTT.

The chain joins TRBV28 to TRBJ2-7, with a tentative D call TRBD2 (5 bases). The ends were cut back, 4 bases at V and 6 bases at J, with 19 bases in the middle. Germline V gene lookup returns CDR1 MDHEN and CDR2 SYDVKM. The CDR3 has 15 residues. CDR3 DNA: TGTGCCAGCAGTTCCCCTCGGCTAGCTCTGGGCGAGCAGTACTTC. Encoded protein: CASSSPRLALGEQYF. The whole variable domain, filled in from reference TRBV28 and TRBJ2-7, reads DVKVTQSSRYLVKRTGEKVFLECVQDMDHENMFWYRQDPGLGLRLIYFSYDVKMKEKGDIPEGYSVSREKKERFSLILESASTNQTSMYLCASSSPRLALGEQYFGPGTRLTVT.

This chain links TRBV11-2 with TRBJ2-3; 7 nucleotides agree with TRBD2. Germline V gives CDR1 SGHAT, CDR2 FQNNGV. This CDR3 spans 14 amino acids. V trimming: 3 bases; J trimming: 8 bases; junction bases outside the gene matches: 8. CDR3 coding DNA: TGTGCCAGCAGCTTTCGCAGCGGGATAGTTACGCAGTATTTT. It yields the protein CASSFRSGIVTQYF.

CDR3 bases: TGTGCCAGCAAAACACAGGGTTTGGATGAAAAACTGTTTTTT. It translates to CASKTQGLDEKLFF. V is TRBV28 and J is TRBJ1-4; D is possibly TRBD1 (6 bases). The CDR3 covers 14 residues. Looked up from germline, CDR1 is MDHEN and CDR2 is SYDVKM. Trimming left V 7 bases short and J 6 bases short, with 15 bases between.

The J gene is TRBJ2-1, the V gene TRBV10-2, with 7 bases aligning to TRBD2. This CDR3 contains 14 residues. Trimming removed 7 bases from V and 8 bases from J; junction bases left unmatched: 11. Germline V gene lookup returns CDR1 WSHSY and CDR2 SAAADI. This CDR3 reads CASMPSGVVHEQFF. DNA of the CDR3: TGCGCCAGCATGCCCAGCGGGGTAGTCCATGAGCAGTTCTTC.

The V and J genes are TRBV14 and TRBJ2-5; D may be TRBD2 (6 bases). CDR3 length: 14 amino acids. Trimming stripped 3 bases from V and 5 bases from J, with 13 bases between. The germline V gene has CDR1 SGHDN and CDR2 FVKESK. The CDR3, as DNA: TGTGCCAGCAGCCACCGGTTGGGGAGGGAGACCCAGTACTTC. Residues: CASSHRLGRETQYF.

This chain joins TRBV4-3 and TRBJ1-2, with D possibly being TRBD1 (5 bases). This CDR3 spans 14 amino acids. CDR1 and CDR2 from the germline V gene are LGHNA and YSLEER. V gave up 3 bases and J gave up 0 bases, with 8 bases separating them. The CDR3 spells CASSQTETNYGYTF. CDR3 sequence (DNA): TGCGCCAGCAGCCAGACAGAGACTAACTATGGCTACACCTTC.

The chain joins TRBV4-2 to TRBJ2-1; D remains unclear. The CDR3 length is 11 residues. V was shortened by 0 bases and J by 12 bases, with 6 bases between the two germline ends. In germline, CDR1 is LGHNA, CDR2 YNFKEQ. CDR3 sequence (DNA): TGTGCCAGCAGCCAAGACCGGAGGCAGTTCTTC. Amino acids: CASSQDRRQFF.